This entry concerns a single T cell receptor (beta chain). Its antigen is as yet unknown. Profiling relied on immunoSEQ multiplex PCR, and the TCRdb table lists in-frame clones only, not all of them. This table has a few hundred thousand clones, more than 75% appearing once. Deletions cut 2 bases from V and 5 bases from J, with 12 bases between. This CDR3 spans 14 amino acids. Germline V gene data show CDR1 as MDHEN and CDR2 as SYDVKM. While the first cohort had several hundred subjects, the donors belonged to the separate validation cohort of over a hundred subjects. The data belong to a study of cytomegalovirus exposure and HLA in healthy donors. Study context: The same platform used for the approximately 700 first-cohort repertoires was also used for the 120 or so validation repertoires, as a later analysis reported. Notes on the study in general: The study labeled 150 to 200 TCR beta chains cytomegalovirus-associated.

The clonotype comes from a woman younger than 35 in good health and CMV-seronegative. The chain combines TRBV28 with TRBJ2-5; D is uncertain. The specimen sequenced was PBMCs. CDR3 coding DNA: TGTGCCAGCAGTTTAGTAGCCCCAAGGGAGACCCAGTACTTC. The encoded protein is CASSLVAPRETQYF.